The clone carrying this TCR beta chain was observed once. The repertoire was sequenced with immunoSEQ multiplex PCR; TCRdb's copy has only in-frame clones and lacks some. Among approximately 75,000 clones listed, approximately 97% were seen once. Germline assignment: CDR1 MNHEY and CDR2 SMNVEV (reference sequence). The CDR3 is 15 residues long. J was trimmed by 2 bases and V by 3 bases; bases with no gene match: 3. The data were obtained in a study of technical replicates of blood from several donors. The sample taken for sequencing was T cells isolated from PBMCs. This chain uses TRBV27 with TRBJ2-7, with TRBD1 matching 11 bases. The TCR was taken from a human donor in good health. The DNA for the CDR3 is TGTGCCAGCAGTTTCGGGACAGGGGGAGCCTACGAGCAGTACTTC. Translation: CASSFGTGGAYEQYF.